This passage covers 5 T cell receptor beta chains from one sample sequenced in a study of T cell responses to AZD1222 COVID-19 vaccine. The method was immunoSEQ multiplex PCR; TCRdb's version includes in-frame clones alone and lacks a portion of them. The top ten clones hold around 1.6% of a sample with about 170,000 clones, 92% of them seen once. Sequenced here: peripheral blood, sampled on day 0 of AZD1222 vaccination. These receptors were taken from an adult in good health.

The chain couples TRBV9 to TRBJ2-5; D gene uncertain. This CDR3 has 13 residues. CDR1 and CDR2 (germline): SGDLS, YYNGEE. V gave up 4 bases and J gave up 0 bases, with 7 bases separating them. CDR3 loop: CASSSTNQETQYF. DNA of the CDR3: TGTGCCAGCAGCAGCACAAACCAAGAGACCCAGTACTTC.

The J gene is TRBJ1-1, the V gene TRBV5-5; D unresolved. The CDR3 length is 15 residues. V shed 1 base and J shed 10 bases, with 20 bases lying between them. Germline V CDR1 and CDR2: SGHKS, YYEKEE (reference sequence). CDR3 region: CASSLMGPPNVGAFF. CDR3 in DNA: TGTGCCAGCAGCTTGATGGGTCCACCAAACGTGGGAGCTTTCTTT.

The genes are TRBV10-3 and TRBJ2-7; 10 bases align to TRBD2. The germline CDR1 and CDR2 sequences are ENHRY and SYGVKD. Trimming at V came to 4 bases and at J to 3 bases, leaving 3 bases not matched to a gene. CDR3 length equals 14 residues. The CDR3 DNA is TGTGCCATCAGTGCTAGCGGGGGCTTCTACGAGCAGTACTTC. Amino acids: CAISASGGFYEQYF.

The CDR3 reads CASSQPGSGELFF. CDR3 nucleotides: TGTGCCAGCAGCCAACCGGGGTCCGGGGAGCTGTTTTTT. The chain uses TRBV3-1 (or the pseudogene TRBV3-2) and TRBJ2-2; the D gene is possibly TRBD2 (5 bases). The germline V gene encodes CDR1 LGHDT and CDR2 YNNKEL (reference sequence). The CDR3 has 13 amino acids. Trimming pared 2 bases from V and 6 bases from J, leaving 7 bases between.

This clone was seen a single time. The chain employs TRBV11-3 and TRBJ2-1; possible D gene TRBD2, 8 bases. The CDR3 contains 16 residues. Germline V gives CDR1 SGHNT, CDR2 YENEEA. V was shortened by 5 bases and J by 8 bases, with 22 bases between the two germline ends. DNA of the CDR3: TGTGCCAGCAGCCAGGGGGTAGCGGGGCGCTTGGATGAGCAGTTCTTC. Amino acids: CASSQGVAGRLDEQFF.